What follows are 8 T cell receptor beta chains derived from one specimen sequenced in a study of blood T cell repertoires in COVID-19. Some clones are missing from TCRdb's copy, which holds only in-frame ones; the method was immunoSEQ multiplex PCR. The sample lists approximately 210,000 clones; around nine tenths were seen once. The material sequenced was peripheral blood. The receptors originated from a man aged 18 to 30 with active or convalescent COVID-19.

The chain combines TRBV30 with TRBJ1-3; 8 positions match TRBD1. V was pared by 1 base and J by 6 bases, with 2 bases of the junction left unmatched. CDR1 is GTSNPN, CDR2 SVGIG, per germline (reference sequence). The CDR3 runs to 13 residues. In DNA, the CDR3 is TGTGCCTGGAGTGAGGACAGGGTAAACACCATATATTTT. It encodes CAWSEDRVNTIYF.

The V call is TRBV6-5, the J call TRBJ1-2, with D possibly being TRBD1 (5 bases). The CDR3 consists of 11 residues. Germline CDR1 MNHEY, CDR2 SVGAGI. V dropped 5 bases and J dropped 5 bases, with 6 bases sitting between them. In nucleotides, the CDR3 is TGTGCCAGCAGTCAGGGTTATGGCTACACCTTC. It is translated as CASSQGYGYTF.

CDR3 protein: CASRRLAGGTGFEQFF. In DNA, the CDR3 is TGCGCCAGCAGGCGACTAGCGGGAGGTACTGGGTTCGAGCAGTTCTTC. The rearrangement uses TRBV5-1 and TRBJ2-1, with 13 bases aligning to TRBD2. The germline V gene encodes CDR1 SGHRS and CDR2 YFSETQ. The CDR3 has 16 residues. V was clipped by 5 bases and J by 10 bases; unmatched bases: 12.

The chain has TRBV28 and TRBJ2-1, with 9 bases matching TRBD1. The CDR3 covers 18 residues. Germline assignment: CDR1 MDHEN and CDR2 SYDVKM. V lost 3 bases, J lost 5 bases, and 14 bases stayed unmatched. The CDR3 DNA reads TGTGCCAGCAGTTTCCCGCCCCCGGACAGGGGAAACGACAATGAGCAGTTCTTC. Translated, it gives CASSFPPPDRGNDNEQFF.

The chain couples TRBV14 to TRBJ2-3, with 13 nucleotides matching TRBD2. Losses at the gene ends were 1 base for V and 0 bases for J; bases not matched to a gene: 10. The CDR3 loop spans 20 amino acids. CDR1 is SGHDN, CDR2 FVKESK, per germline. The CDR3 DNA reads TGTGCCAGCAGCCAAGTCTTAAGAACTAGCGGGAGGGGAAGCACAGATACGCAGTATTTT. Residues: CASSQVLRTSGRGSTDTQYF.

V is TRBV2 and J is TRBJ2-3; 8 nucleotides line up with TRBD1. This CDR3 spans 14 amino acids. Germline CDR1 SNHLY, CDR2 FYNNEI. V shed 4 bases, J shed 3 bases, and the junction held 3 bases outside the gene matches. CDR3 amino acids: CASSGDRTTDTQYF. The CDR3 DNA reads as TGTGCCAGCAGTGGGGACAGGACAACAGATACGCAGTATTTT.

The genes are TRBV27 and TRBJ2-7; 8 nucleotides align to TRBD2. The CDR3 loop spans 16 amino acids. Germline V gives CDR1 MNHEY, CDR2 SMNVEV (reference sequence). Written as DNA, the CDR3 is TGTGTTACGGGGGGGCTTGGACACCGTTCAACCTACGAGCAGTACTTC. Encoded protein: CVTGGLGHRSTYEQYF.

A few counts support this clone. V and J are TRBV5-6 and TRBJ1-5; TRBD1 matches 8 bases. The germline V gene has CDR1 SGHDT and CDR2 YYEEEE. The V segment lost 0 bases and the J segment 4 bases; nucleotides outside the gene matches: 6. The CDR3 length is 16 residues. CDR3 loop: CASSLVAGGPNQPQHF. CDR3 in DNA: TGTGCCAGCAGCTTGGTCGCAGGGGGCCCAAATCAGCCCCAGCATTTT.